This record concerns one TCR beta chain sequence. It lacks a known antigen. Base quality data are lacking; no much larger clone is found one base away. The label giving this sample's time point can be read as: cells obtained before transplantation from donor or recipient. CD3+CD4+ and CD3+CD8+ populations were FACS-sorted from unstimulated pre-transplant donor and recipient cells taken from spleen or lymph nodes. This sample was taken from a study of graft-versus-host responses after intestinal transplantation (dated by TCRdb to the early 2020s). With respect to the entire study: Multivisceral, liver-intestinal, or isolated intestinal transplants were received by the recipients. To identify alloreactive clones, pre-transplant mixed lymphocyte reaction products were sequenced and then compared with unstimulated pre-transplant donor and recipient T cells. A cohort of approximately 23 intestinal transplant recipients, including one retransplant, was enrolled, and a few patients lacking pretransplant specimens were excluded. Every recipient was given anti-thymocyte globulin induction, followed by roughly 3 years of maintenance tacrolimus and steroids. A peak of at least 4% donor T cells among recipient peripheral blood mononuclear cells was the definition used for donor T cell macrochimerism. Bulk TCR-beta CDR3 sequencing was used to track graft-versus-host and host-versus-graft alloreactive T cell clones in the graft, circulation and bone marrow after intestinal transplantation. Rather than being sequenced by the commercial service, samples from three later patients were sequenced in-house on an Illumina MiSeq and processed with MiXCR. On the study overall, not on this receptor specifically: Peak levels of circulating GvH clones were associated with declines in HvG clones early after transplant. GvH clones turned up in recipient bone marrow, with some appearing earlier in ileal mucosa or blood, a pattern consistent with an intestinal mucosal origin. Conclusions were limited by the relatively low number and heterogeneity of intestinal transplant patients. In the allografts of patients with donor T cell macrochimerism, GvH to HvG T cell clonal ratios were high.

Inclusive of the bounding cysteine and phenylalanine, the CDR3 is 15 residues long. Kept here is only the CDR3 DNA, which spans 45 bases and is read in frame from base 1. CDR1 and CDR2 are read off the germline V gene as MNHEY and SVGAGI. Trimmed from V: 5 bases; trimmed from J: 1 base; junction bases lacking a gene match: 5. Libraries were prepared through the immunoSEQ multiplex PCR assay. For most patients, genomic DNA was isolated with the Qiagen DNeasy Blood and Tissue Kit and shipped frozen to Adaptive Biotechnologies for TCR sequencing. For most patients, genomic DNA was subjected to high-throughput TCR-beta CDR3 sequencing by Adaptive Biotechnologies. On the authors' methods: Adaptive's ImmunoSEQ software was the source of the TCR sequencing data for 15 to 20 patients, while a few other patients were processed with MiXCR and VDJtools. To correct CD4 versus CD8 sorting errors, any sequence found in both subsets at a frequency ratio below 5:1 was removed. CDR3 nucleotide sequences shared between donor and recipient were removed because their origin could not be assigned. To be classed as alloreactive, a clone needed at least 2-fold expansion over unstimulated cells and a minimum CFSE-low frequency of 0.002% (template counts) or 0.001% (read counts). Clones detected in sequenced pre-transplant spleen, lymph node, or MLR CFSE-low populations of the donor or recipient were defined as mappable. Cumulative frequency of alloreactive clones was calculated as a percentage of all sequences weighted by copy number. TCRdb's version of the immuneACCESS table is confined to in-frame rearrangements and falls short of the full clone set. An unresolved V gene accounts for under half of the shortfall where checked; the remainder is of unknown origin. V and J calls and clone size come straight from that table; D and trimming were deduced from the DNA. The sample table records 130,000 or so clones; around 94% of these occur just once. The top ten hold over 0.15% of the sample.

The chain is encoded by TRBV6-5 joined to TRBJ2-3, with TRBD1 matching 8 junction bases. The sample in question was unstimulated CD4+ T cells sorted from spleen or lymph node cells, obtained before intestinal transplant. The TCR was taken from a human donor who received an intestinal transplant. The DNA is TGTGCCAGCAGTACCCCGACAGGGGGCACAGATACGCAGTATTTT. This yields the protein CASSTPTGGTDTQYF.